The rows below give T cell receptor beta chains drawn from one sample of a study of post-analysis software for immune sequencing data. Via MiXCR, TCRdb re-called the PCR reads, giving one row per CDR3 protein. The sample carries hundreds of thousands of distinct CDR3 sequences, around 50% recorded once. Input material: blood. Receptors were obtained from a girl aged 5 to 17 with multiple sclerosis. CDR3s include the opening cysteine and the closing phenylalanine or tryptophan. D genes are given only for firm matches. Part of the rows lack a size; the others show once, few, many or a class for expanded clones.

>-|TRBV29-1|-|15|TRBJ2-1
CSVFRGGLSYNEQFF
TGCAGCGTTTTTCGCGGGGGCCTCTCCTACAATGAGCAGTTCTTC
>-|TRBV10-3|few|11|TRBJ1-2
CAIRGDYGYTF
TGTGCCATCAGGGGAGACTATGGCTACACCTTC
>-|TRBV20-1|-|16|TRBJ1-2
CSAPVEPGVAGYGYTF
TGCAGTGCCCCCGTGGAGCCCGGCGTGGCAGGCTATGGCTACACCTTC
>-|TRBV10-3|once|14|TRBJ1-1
CAISDSTLNTEAFF
TGTGCCATCAGTGACAGCACTCTGAACACTGAAGCTTTCTTT
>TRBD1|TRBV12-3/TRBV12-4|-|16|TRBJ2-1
CASSFSGTGPYNEQFF
TGTGCCAGCAGTTTTTCAGGGACAGGGCCCTACAATGAGCAGTTCTTC
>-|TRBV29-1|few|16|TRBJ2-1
CSVDLRGLSSYNEQFF
TGCAGCGTTGACCTACGAGGGCTTAGCTCCTACAATGAGCAGTTCTTC
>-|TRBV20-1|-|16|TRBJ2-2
CSARVRGGGNTGELFF
TGCAGTGCTAGAGTTCGCGGAGGGGGGAACACCGGGGAGCTGTTTTTT
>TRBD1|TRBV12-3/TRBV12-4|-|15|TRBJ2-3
CASSSAHRGTDTQYF
TGTGCCAGCAGTTCCGCCCACAGGGGAACAGATACGCAGTATTTT
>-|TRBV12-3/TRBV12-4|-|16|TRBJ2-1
CASDSPERKSYNEQFF
TGTGCCAGCGATTCCCCGGAGCGAAAGTCCTACAATGAGCAGTTCTTC
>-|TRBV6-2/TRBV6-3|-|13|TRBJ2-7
CASRYGTSYEQYF
TGTGCCAGCAGATACGGGACTTCCTACGAGCAGTACTTC